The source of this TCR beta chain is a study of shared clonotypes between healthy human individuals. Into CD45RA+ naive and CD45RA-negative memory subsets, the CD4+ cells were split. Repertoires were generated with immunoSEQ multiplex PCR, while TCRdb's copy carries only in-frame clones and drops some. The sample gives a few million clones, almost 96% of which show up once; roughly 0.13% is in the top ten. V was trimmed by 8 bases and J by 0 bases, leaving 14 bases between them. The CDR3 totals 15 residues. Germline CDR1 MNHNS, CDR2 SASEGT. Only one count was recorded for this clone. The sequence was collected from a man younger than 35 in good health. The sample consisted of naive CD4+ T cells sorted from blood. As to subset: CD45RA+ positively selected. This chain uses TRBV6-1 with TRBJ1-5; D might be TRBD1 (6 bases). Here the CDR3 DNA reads TGTGCCAGCTCATACAGGGACTATAGCAATCAGCCCCAGCATTTT. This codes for CASSYRDYSNQPQHF.